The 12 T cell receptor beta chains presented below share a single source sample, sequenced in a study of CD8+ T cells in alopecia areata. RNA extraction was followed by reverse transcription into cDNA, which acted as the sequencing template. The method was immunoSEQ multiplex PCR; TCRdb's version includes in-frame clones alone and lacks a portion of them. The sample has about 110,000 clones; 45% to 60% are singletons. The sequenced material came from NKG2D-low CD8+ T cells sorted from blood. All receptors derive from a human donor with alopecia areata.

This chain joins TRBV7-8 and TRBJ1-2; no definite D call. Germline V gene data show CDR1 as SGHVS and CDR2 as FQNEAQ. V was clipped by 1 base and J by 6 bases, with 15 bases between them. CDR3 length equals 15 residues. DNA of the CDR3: TGTGCCAGCAGCTTAGTAATAGGGCCCGTAAATGGCTACACCTTC. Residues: CASSLVIGPVNGYTF.

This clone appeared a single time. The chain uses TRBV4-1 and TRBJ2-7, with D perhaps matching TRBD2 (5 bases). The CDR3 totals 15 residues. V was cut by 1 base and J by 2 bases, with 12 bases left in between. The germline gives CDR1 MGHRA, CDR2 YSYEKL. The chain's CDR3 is CASSQVARLTYEQYF. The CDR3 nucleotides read TGCGCCAGCAGCCAAGTGGCAAGACTAACCTACGAGCAGTACTTC.

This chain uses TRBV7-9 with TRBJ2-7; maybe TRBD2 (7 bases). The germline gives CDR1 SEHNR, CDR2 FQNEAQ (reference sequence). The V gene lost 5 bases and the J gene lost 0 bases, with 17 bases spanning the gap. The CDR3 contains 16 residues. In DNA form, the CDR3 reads TGTGCCAGCAGCCTGGTAGGGGGAGGGCTCTCCTACGAGCAGTACTTC. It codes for CASSLVGGGLSYEQYF.

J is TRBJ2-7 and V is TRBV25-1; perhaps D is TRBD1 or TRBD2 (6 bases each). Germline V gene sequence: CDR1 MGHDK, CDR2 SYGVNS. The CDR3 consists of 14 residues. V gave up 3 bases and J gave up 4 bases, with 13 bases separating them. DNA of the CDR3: TGTGCCAGCAGTGACGAGGGGGGCCAATACGAGCAGTACTTC. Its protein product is CASSDEGGQYEQYF.

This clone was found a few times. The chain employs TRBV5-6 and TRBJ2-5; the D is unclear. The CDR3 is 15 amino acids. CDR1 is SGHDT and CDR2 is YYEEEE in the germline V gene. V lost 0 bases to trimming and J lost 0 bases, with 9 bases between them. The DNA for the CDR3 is TGTGCCAGCAGCTTGGAGCCGATGTACCAAGAGACCCAGTACTTC. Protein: CASSLEPMYQETQYF.

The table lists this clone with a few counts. CDR3 region: CASSDPRTSGGSYNEQFF. The DNA of the CDR3 is TGTGCCAGCAGCGACCCCCGAACTAGCGGGGGATCCTACAATGAGCAGTTCTTC. This chain uses TRBV9 with TRBJ2-1, with 11 bases fitting TRBD2. V lost 3 bases to trimming and J lost 1 base; unmatched junction nucleotides: 9. The CDR3 covers 18 residues. Germline assignment: CDR1 SGDLS and CDR2 YYNGEE.

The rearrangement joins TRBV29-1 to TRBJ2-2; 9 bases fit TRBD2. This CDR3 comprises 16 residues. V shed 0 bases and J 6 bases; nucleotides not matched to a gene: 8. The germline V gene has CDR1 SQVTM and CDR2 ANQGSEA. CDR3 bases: TGCAGCGTTGAAGATCGGGTAGCGGGAGTTCCCGGGGAGCTGTTTTTT. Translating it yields CSVEDRVAGVPGELFF.

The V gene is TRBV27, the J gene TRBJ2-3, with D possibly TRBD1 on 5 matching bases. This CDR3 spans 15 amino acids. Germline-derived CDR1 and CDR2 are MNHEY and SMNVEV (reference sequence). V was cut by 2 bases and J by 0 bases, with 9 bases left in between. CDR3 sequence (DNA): TGTGCCAGCAGTTTAGAAGACAGAAGCACAGATACGCAGTATTTT. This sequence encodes CASSLEDRSTDTQYF.

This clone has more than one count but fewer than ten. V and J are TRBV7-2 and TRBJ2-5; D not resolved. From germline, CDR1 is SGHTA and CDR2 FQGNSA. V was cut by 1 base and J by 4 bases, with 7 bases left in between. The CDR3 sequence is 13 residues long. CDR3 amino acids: CASSLGPGETQYF. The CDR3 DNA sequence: TGTGCCAGCAGCTTAGGACCGGGAGAGACCCAGTACTTC.

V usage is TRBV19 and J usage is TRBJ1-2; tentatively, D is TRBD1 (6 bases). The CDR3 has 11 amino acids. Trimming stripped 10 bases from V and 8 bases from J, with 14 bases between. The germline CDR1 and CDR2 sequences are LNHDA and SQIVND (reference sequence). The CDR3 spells CAIPRGNGYTF. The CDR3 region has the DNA TGTGCCATCCCAAGGGGGAACGGCTACACCTTC.

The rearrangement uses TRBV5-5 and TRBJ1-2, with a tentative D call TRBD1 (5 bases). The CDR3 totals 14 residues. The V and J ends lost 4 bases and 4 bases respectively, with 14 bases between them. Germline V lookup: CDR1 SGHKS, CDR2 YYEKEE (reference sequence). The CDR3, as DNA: TGTGCCAGCAGCAACCCGACGGGGGTCTATGGCTACACCTTC. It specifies CASSNPTGVYGYTF.

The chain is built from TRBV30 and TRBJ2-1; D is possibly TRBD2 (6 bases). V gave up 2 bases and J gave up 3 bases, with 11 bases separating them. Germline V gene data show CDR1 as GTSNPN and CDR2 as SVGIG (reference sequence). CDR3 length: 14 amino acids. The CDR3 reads CAWSYSGLYNEQFF. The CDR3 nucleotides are TGTGCCTGGAGTTATAGCGGACTCTACAATGAGCAGTTCTTC.